What follows describes a single T cell receptor beta chain. Its specificity is not known. The treatment denotes: approximately 10-day PBMC culture with coronavirus spike peptide pools or control peptides (ViraFEST assay). The unexposed donor's CD4+ T cells were collected before the COVID-19 pandemic (2011-2018). An Oncomine TCR Beta short-read assay was used to sequence the DNA from cultured CD4+ T cells. TCRdb re-called the PCR reads with MiXCR, one entry per CDR3 protein. Here the sample spans thousands of distinct CDR3 sequences, around 41% being singletons. The data derive from a study of vaccination and CD4 T cells after COVID-19. Study background: Six males and four females, two Hispanic, made up the convalescents. Those taking part got two shots of either the BNT162b2 or the mRNA-1273 vaccine. Stimulation of cells relied on overlapping spike peptides derived from SARS-CoV-2, HCoV-NL63, HCoV-OC43 and HCoV-229E.

Trimming cost V 4 bases and J 4 bases; bases outside gene matches: 9. CDR1 is LNHDA and CDR2 is SQIVND in the germline V gene (reference sequence). This CDR3 has 16 amino acids. Study-wide results and limits: Apart from involving relatively few convalescent patients, the work omitted early post-infection timepoints.

Sequencing input: CD4+ T cells from blood, cultured in vitro. V and J are TRBV19 and TRBJ2-2; the match to TRBD2 covers 7 bases. The clonotype comes from a human donor in good health. In DNA, the CDR3 is TGTGCCAGTAGTAAAACGATGGGGGAGGGCACCGGGGAGCTGTTTTTT. Residues: CASSKTMGEGTGELFF.